This TCR beta chain originates from a study of circulating CD8 cells and anti-PD-1 response in melanoma. From live CD3+CD8+TCRalphabeta+ cells, four PD-1 and/or TIGIT subsets were sorted. In this sample, this clonotype is large. The QIAseq Immune Repertoire TCR panel built the libraries from around 15 ng of total RNA. TCRdb passed the reads through MiXCR, listing each CDR3 protein once. The table shows about 620 distinct CDR3 sequences, with about 7.3% occurring only once. The CDR3 is 15 amino acids. Per the germline V gene, CDR1 is LGHDT and CDR2 is YNNKEL (reference sequence). V trimming: 4 bases; J trimming: 2 bases; junction bases outside the gene matches: 6.

V usage is TRBV3-1 and J usage is TRBJ2-3; TRBD1 matches 7 bases. The TCR sequence derives from a human donor with melanoma. Specimen: CD8+ T cells from PBMCs, collected at baseline or after one month of anti-PD-1 therapy (not recorded which). The DNA for the CDR3 is TGTGCCAGCAGCCGAGACAGGGTTTACACAGATACGCAGTATTTT. Translation gives CASSRDRVYTDTQYF.